Shown below are 9 T cell receptor beta chains from a single sample sequenced in a study of blood T cell repertoires in COVID-19. The protocol was immunoSEQ multiplex PCR, while the TCRdb copy is restricted to in-frame clones and leaves out a portion. Among more than 300,000 clones listed, over 85% were seen once. Sample: PBMCs or T cells enriched from blood (not recorded which). Receptors originate from a woman younger than 45 who had recovered from COVID-19.

V is TRBV28 and J is TRBJ1-1; D is unclear. Germline loops: CDR1 MDHEN, CDR2 SYDVKM. This CDR3 spans 12 amino acids. Trimming cost V 2 bases and J 6 bases, with 7 bases left between them. This CDR3 is CASSLGRAEAFF. In nucleotides, the CDR3 is TGTGCCAGCAGTTTAGGGCGAGCTGAAGCTTTCTTT. Complete variable domain (other parts from reference TRBV28 and TRBJ1-1): DVKVTQSSRYLVKRTGEKVFLECVQDMDHENMFWYRQDPGLGLRLIYFSYDVKMKEKGDIPEGYSVSREKKERFSLILESASTNQTSMYLCASSLGRAEAFFGQGTRLTVV.

The chain has TRBV14 and TRBJ2-7; the D is unclear. The CDR3 runs 15 residues. The germline V gene encodes CDR1 SGHDN and CDR2 FVKESK. The ends were cut back, 0 bases at V and 2 bases at J, with 11 bases in the middle. The CDR3 protein is CASSQDMITTYEQYF. Written as DNA, the CDR3 is TGTGCCAGCAGCCAAGATATGATCACAACCTACGAGCAGTACTTC.

J is TRBJ2-7 and V is TRBV5-1, with D tentatively TRBD1 (7 bases). The V gene lost 4 bases and the J gene lost 7 bases, with 24 bases spanning the gap. CDR3 length: 16 residues. CDR1 and CDR2 (germline): SGHRS, YFSETQ. CDR3 in amino acids: CASSPNAGQSVSEQYF. The CDR3, as DNA: TGCGCCAGCAGCCCCAATGCGGGACAGTCCGTCTCGGAGCAGTACTTC.

This sequence joins TRBV5-4 and TRBJ1-3; D ambiguous. This CDR3 is 17 amino acids long. The germline V gene has CDR1 SGHNT and CDR2 YYREEE (reference sequence). With 0 bases removed from V and 0 bases from J, the gap between germline ends came to 13 bases. CDR3 DNA sequence: TGTGCCAGCAGCTTGGGAGCGGAGGTAACCTCTGGAAACACCATATATTTT. It yields the protein CASSLGAEVTSGNTIYF.

Worth noting for this clone: Relative to the germline gene, one junction end is altered; a read error may explain this. J is TRBJ1-5 and V is TRBV7-7, with 9 bases identical to TRBD1. This CDR3 has 18 residues. Germline CDR1 reads SSHAT; CDR2 reads FNYEAQ (reference sequence). In DNA form, the CDR3 reads TGTGCTAGCAGCCCGGATCTCGGGACAGGGAAGTTAGGTCAGCCCCAGCATTTT. The encoded protein is CASSPDLGTGKLGQPQHF.

The chain has TRBV4-2 and TRBJ2-7; D not certain. Trimming removed 0 bases from V and 6 bases from J, with 12 bases in between. The CDR3 totals 14 residues. In germline, CDR1 is LGHNA, CDR2 YNFKEQ. The DNA for the CDR3 is TGTGCCAGCAGCCAAGACGTAGAGATGTCCGAGCAGTACTTC. Its translation: CASSQDVEMSEQYF.

This chain joins TRBV9 and TRBJ1-1, with unresolved D. The CDR3 covers 16 residues. Trimming stripped 0 bases from V and 1 base from J, with 13 bases between. Per germline, CDR1 SGDLS and CDR2 YYNGEE. The CDR3 here is CASSVGGSPWNTEAFF. CDR3 nucleotide sequence: TGTGCCAGCAGCGTAGGAGGCAGCCCCTGGAACACTGAAGCTTTCTTT.

CDR3 DNA sequence: TGTGCCAGCAGCTTAGATAATCCAGGGGTCTATGGCTACACCTTC. Translating it yields CASSLDNPGVYGYTF. The J gene is TRBJ1-2, the V gene TRBV11-2; the D gene is possibly TRBD1 (6 bases). V was pared by 0 bases and J by 4 bases, with 12 bases between. The CDR3 covers 15 residues. In germline, CDR1 is SGHAT, CDR2 FQNNGV.

V gene TRBV5-1 combines with J gene TRBJ2-7; D perhaps matches TRBD2 (7 bases). CDR3 size: 16 residues. Trimming removed 3 bases at V and 1 base at J, with 17 bases between. Per germline, CDR1 SGHRS and CDR2 YFSETQ. The CDR3 region has the DNA TGCGCCAGCAGCTGGGGGGCTAGCGGCCTATCCTACGAGCAGTACTTC. Translated, it gives CASSWGASGLSYEQYF.